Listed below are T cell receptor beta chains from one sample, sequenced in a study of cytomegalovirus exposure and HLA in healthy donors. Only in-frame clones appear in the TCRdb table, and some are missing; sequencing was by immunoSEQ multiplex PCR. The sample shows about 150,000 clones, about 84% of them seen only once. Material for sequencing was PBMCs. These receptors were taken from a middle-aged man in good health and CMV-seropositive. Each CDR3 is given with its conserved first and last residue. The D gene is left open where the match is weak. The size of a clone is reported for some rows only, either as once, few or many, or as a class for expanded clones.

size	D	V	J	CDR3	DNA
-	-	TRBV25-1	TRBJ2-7	CASSELLFVEQYF	TGTGCCAGCAGTGAATTATTGTTTGTGGAGCAGTACTTC
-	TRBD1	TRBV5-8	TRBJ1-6	CASTGQVGSPLHF	TGTGCCAGCACCGGACAGGTTGGTTCACCCCTCCACTTT
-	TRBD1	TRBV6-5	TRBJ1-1	CASRQGAGTEAFF	TGTGCCAGCAGACAGGGGGCTGGGACTGAAGCTTTCTTT
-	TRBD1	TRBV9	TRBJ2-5	CASSPRQGVGQETQYF	TGTGCCAGCAGCCCCCGACAGGGCGTCGGGCAAGAGACCCAGTACTTC
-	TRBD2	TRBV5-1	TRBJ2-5	CASSLPAGASFETQYF	TGCGCCAGCAGCCTGCCAGCGGGAGCCTCCTTCGAGACCCAGTACTTC
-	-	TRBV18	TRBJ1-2	CASSPGQQPYGYTF	TGTGCCAGCTCACCCGGTCAACAGCCCTATGGCTACACCTTC
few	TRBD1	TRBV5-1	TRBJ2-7	CASRAGQGYEQYF	TGCGCCAGCAGGGCCGGACAGGGGTACGAGCAGTACTTC
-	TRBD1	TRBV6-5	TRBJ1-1	CASRLTGTAGTEAFF	TGTGCCAGCAGGCTGACCGGGACAGCCGGCACTGAAGCTTTCTTT
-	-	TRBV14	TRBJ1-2	CASSQANSGIYGYTF	TGTGCCAGCAGCCAAGCCAATTCAGGGATCTATGGCTACACCTTC
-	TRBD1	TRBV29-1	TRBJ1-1	CSVQYRGTNTEAFF	TGCAGCGTCCAATACAGGGGGACGAACACTGAAGCTTTCTTT
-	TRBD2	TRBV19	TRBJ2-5	CASSIVGGETQYF	TGTGCCAGTAGTATAGTCGGGGGGGAGACCCAGTACTTC